These 11 T cell receptor beta chains were all obtained from the same sample, sequenced in a study of blood T cell repertoires in COVID-19. TCRdb's table, derived via immunoSEQ multiplex PCR, lists solely in-frame clones and lacks some. The repertoire holds some 300,000 clones, approximately 90% seen once, with around 2% in the top ten. The sequencing sample was made of PBMCs or T cells enriched from blood (not recorded which). The receptors come from a woman between 55 and 75 years old in a cohort exposed to, infected with or recovered from COVID-19 (not recorded which).

Remarks on this clone: Other DNA sequences in this sample translate to the same CDR3. V is TRBV5-1 and J is TRBJ1-1; a possible D gene is TRBD1 (6 bases). The CDR3 covers 13 residues. V lost 4 bases and J 5 bases, leaving 12 bases between the germline ends. CDR1 SGHRS and CDR2 YFSETQ come from the germline V gene. CDR3 loop: CASSLLGGTEAFF. In DNA, the CDR3 is TGCGCCAGCAGCCTATTAGGGGGTACTGAAGCTTTCTTT.

This chain uses TRBV6-5 with TRBJ2-2, with D maybe TRBD1 (5 bases). Per germline, CDR1 MNHEY and CDR2 SVGAGI. V gave up 1 base and J gave up 6 bases, with 12 bases separating them. CDR3 length: 15 residues. CDR3 protein: CASSYFPLGPGELFF. The CDR3 DNA follows: TGTGCCAGCAGTTACTTCCCACTGGGGCCCGGGGAGCTGTTTTTT.

The chain is built from TRBV12-5 and TRBJ1-2, with D perhaps TRBD1 (6 bases). This CDR3 region has 15 residues. V was clipped by 1 base and J by 7 bases, with 16 bases between them. Germline V lookup: CDR1 LGHNT, CDR2 FRNRAP. The CDR3 is CASGLDPQGRSGYTF. CDR3 nucleotide sequence: TGTGCTAGTGGTTTGGACCCTCAGGGGAGAAGTGGCTACACCTTC. The full variable domain, its missing parts supplied by reference TRBV12-5 and TRBJ1-2, is DARVTQTPRHKVTEMGQEVTMRCQPILGHNTVFWYRQTMMQGLELLAYFRNRAPLDDSGMPKDRFSAEMPDATLATLKIQPSEPRDSAVYFCASGLDPQGRSGYTFGSGTRLTVV.

This chain uses TRBV10-3 with TRBJ1-2; D call uncertain. There are 14 residues in the CDR3. CDR1 is ENHRY, CDR2 SYGVKD, per germline. Trimming pared 4 bases from V and 4 bases from J, leaving 13 bases between. The CDR3 loop reads CAISAGGSFYGYTF. In nucleotides, the CDR3 is TGTGCCATCAGTGCCGGCGGCTCCTTCTATGGCTACACCTTC.

This rearrangement joins TRBV6-5 to TRBJ1-5, with D hard to call. Trimming removed 6 bases at V and 1 base at J, with 13 bases between. CDR3 length: 15 residues. Germline CDR1 MNHEY, CDR2 SVGAGI. Here the CDR3 reads CASREIGMSNQPQHF. The CDR3 nucleotides read TGTGCCAGCAGAGAGATCGGGATGAGCAATCAGCCCCAGCATTTT.

This sequence joins TRBV18 and TRBJ2-7; possibly TRBD1 for D (5 bases). V was pared by 4 bases and J by 5 bases, with 12 bases between. The CDR3 consists of 13 residues. CDR1 is KGHSH, CDR2 LQKENI, per germline. CDR3 DNA: TGTGCCAGCTCACGGGGTTTAGGGGACGAGCAGTACTTC. Translation: CASSRGLGDEQYF.

V and J are TRBV7-6 and TRBJ2-7; D possibly corresponds to TRBD1 (5 bases). Deletions cut 6 bases from V and 3 bases from J, with 18 bases between. The germline V gene has CDR1 SGHVS and CDR2 FNYEAQ. The CDR3 is 15 residues long. CDR3 sequence reads: CASRLLPTENYEQYF. The DNA of the CDR3 is TGTGCCAGCAGGCTTCTTCCGACAGAAAACTACGAGCAGTACTTC.

The table lists this clone with a count of one. The chain combines TRBV5-5 with TRBJ2-5, with D maybe TRBD2 (5 bases). The germline CDR1 and CDR2 sequences are SGHKS and YYEKEE (reference sequence). V lost 4 bases and J lost 2, with 12 bases in between. The CDR3 is 14 residues long. CDR3 nucleotide sequence: TGTGCCAGCAGCCGAGGGCAGGTTCAAGAGACCCAGTACTTC. As protein: CASSRGQVQETQYF.

In DNA form, the CDR3 reads TGTGCCAGCAGCGGTAGCGGGCAAAGCACAGATACGCAGTATTTT. Translated, it gives CASSGSGQSTDTQYF. The genes are TRBV7-3 and TRBJ2-3; 7 bases are a match to TRBD2. Germline V CDR1 and CDR2: SGHTA, FQGTGA. J lost 0 bases, V lost 5 bases, and 5 bases had no gene match. This CDR3 region has 15 residues.

This chain links TRBV6-1 with TRBJ1-1; 11 nucleotides align to TRBD1. Trimming removed 2 bases from V and 11 bases from J; junction bases left unmatched: 7. Germline V gene data show CDR1 as MNHNS and CDR2 as SASEGT. There are 14 residues in the CDR3. The CDR3 DNA is TGTGCCAGCAGTGAACCGGGACAGGGGGATTGGGCTTTCTTT. Translated: CASSEPGQGDWAFF.

The chain couples TRBV5-1 to TRBJ2-1, with D hard to call. V was shortened by 0 bases and J by 0 bases, with 7 bases between the two germline ends. The CDR3 consists of 15 residues. CDR1 is SGHRS, CDR2 YFSETQ, per germline. DNA of the CDR3: TGCGCCAGCAGCTTGGATACAGCCTCCTACAATGAGCAGTTCTTC. This codes for CASSLDTASYNEQFF.